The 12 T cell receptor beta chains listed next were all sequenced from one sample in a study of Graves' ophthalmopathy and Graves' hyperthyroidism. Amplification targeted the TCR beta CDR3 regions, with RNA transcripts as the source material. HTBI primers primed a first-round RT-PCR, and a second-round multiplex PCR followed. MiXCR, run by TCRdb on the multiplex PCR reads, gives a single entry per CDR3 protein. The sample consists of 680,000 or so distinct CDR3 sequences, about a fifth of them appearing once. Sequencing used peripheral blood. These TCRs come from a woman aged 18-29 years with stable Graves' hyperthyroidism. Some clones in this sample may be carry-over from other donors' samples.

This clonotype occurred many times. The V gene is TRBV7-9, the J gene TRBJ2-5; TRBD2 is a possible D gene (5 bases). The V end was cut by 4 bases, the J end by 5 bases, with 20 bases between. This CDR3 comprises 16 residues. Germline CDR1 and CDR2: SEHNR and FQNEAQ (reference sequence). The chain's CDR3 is CASSSTSGGIRETQYF. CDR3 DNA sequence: TGTGCCAGCAGCTCGACTTCAGGAGGAATTAGGGAGACCCAGTACTTC.

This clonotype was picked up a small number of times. This CDR3 is CASSWGQGATYEQYF. CDR3 DNA sequence: TGCGCCAGCAGCTGGGGACAGGGCGCGACCTACGAGCAGTACTTC. This rearrangement joins TRBV5-1 to TRBJ2-7; 9 nucleotides match TRBD1. V trimming: 3 bases; J trimming: 2 bases; junction bases outside the gene matches: 6. CDR3 length: 15 amino acids. Germline CDR1 reads SGHRS; CDR2 reads YFSETQ.

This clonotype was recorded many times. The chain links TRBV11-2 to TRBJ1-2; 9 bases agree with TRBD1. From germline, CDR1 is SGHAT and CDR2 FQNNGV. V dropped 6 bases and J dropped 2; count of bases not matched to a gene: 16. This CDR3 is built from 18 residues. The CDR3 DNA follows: TGTGCCAGCAGTGGAATCCGGGACAGGGCTCATTCAAACTATGGCTACACCTTC. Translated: CASSGIRDRAHSNYGYTF.

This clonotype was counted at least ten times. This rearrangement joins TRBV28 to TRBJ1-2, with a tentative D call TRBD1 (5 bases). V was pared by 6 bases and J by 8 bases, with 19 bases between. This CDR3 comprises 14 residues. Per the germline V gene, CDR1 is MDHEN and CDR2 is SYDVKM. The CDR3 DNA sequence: TGTGCCAGCAGACCCCGGGACGCGGTTCGAGGCTACACCTTC. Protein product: CASRPRDAVRGYTF.

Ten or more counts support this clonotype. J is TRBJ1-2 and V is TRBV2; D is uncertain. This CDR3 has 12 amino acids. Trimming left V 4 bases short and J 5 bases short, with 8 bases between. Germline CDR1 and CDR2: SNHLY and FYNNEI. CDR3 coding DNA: TGTGCCAGCAGTGTCTCCACTTATGGCTACACCTTC. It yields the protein CASSVSTYGYTF.

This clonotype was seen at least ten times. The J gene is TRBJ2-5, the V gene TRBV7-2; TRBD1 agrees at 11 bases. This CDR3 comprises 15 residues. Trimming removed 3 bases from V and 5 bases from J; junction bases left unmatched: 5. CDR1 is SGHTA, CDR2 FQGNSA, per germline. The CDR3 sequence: CASSFGGTGGETQYF. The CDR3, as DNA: TGTGCCAGCAGCTTCGGCGGGACAGGGGGGGAGACCCAGTACTTC.

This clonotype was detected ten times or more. CDR3 residues: CASSGGLAGASYEQYF. The CDR3 DNA sequence: TGTGCCAGCAGTGGTGGACTAGCGGGGGCCTCCTACGAGCAGTACTTC. The genes are TRBV6-1 and TRBJ2-7; 13 nucleotides line up with TRBD2. There are 16 residues in the CDR3. The J segment lost 0 bases and the V segment lost 4 bases, leaving 3 bases of the junction unmatched. The V gene's germline CDR1 is MNHNS and CDR2 SASEGT.

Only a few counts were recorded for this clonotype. CDR3 sequence (DNA): TGTGCCAGCAGGGGGAGGACGGAGATTTCAGCTTTCTTT. Its translation is CASRGRTEISAFF. The rearrangement uses TRBV6-1 and TRBJ1-1, with no clear D. Germline-derived CDR1 and CDR2 are MNHNS and SASEGT. V was pared by 6 bases and J by 10 bases, with 18 bases between. This CDR3 region has 13 residues.

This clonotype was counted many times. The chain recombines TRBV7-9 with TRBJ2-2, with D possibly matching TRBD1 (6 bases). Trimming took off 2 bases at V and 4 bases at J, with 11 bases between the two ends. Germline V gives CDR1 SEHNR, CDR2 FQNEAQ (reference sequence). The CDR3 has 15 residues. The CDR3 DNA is TGTGCCAGCAGCTTAATTCAGGGGCGCACCGGGGAGCTGTTTTTT. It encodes CASSLIQGRTGELFF.

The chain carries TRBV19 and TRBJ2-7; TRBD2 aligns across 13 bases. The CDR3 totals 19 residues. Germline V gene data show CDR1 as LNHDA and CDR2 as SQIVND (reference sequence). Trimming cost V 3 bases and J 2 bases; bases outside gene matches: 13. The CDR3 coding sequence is TGTGCCAGTAGTATTAAACCACCGGGACTAGCGGGAAGCGCCTACGAGCAGTACTTC. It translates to CASSIKPPGLAGSAYEQYF.

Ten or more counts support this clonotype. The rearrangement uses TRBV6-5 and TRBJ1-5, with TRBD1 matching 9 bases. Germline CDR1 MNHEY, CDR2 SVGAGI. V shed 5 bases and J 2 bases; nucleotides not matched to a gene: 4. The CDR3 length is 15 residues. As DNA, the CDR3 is TGTGCCAGCAGTACCAGGACAGGGGGCAATCAGCCCCAGCATTTT. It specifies CASSTRTGGNQPQHF.

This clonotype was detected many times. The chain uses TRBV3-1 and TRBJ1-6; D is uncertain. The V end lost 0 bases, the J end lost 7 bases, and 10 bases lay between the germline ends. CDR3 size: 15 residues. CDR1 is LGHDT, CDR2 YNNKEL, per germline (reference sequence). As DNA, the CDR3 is TGTGCCAGCAGCCAAGATCTGGCCACAAATTCACCCCTCCACTTT. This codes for CASSQDLATNSPLHF.